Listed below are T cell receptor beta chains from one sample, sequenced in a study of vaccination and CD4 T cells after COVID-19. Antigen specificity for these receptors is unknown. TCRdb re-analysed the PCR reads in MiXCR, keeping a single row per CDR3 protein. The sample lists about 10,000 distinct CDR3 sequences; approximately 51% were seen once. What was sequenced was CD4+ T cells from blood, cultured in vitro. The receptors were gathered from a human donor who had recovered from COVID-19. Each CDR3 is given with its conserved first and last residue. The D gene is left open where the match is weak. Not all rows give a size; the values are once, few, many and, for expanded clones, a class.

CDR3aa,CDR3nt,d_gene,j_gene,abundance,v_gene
CASSQWDRVTDTQYF,TGTGCCAGCAGTCAATGGGACAGGGTAACAGATACGCAGTATTTT,TRBD1,TRBJ2-3,.,TRBV6-1
CASSHPNRSNSPLHF,TGTGCCAGTAGTCACCCAAACCGTTCTAATTCACCCCTCCACTTT,.,TRBJ1-6,.,TRBV19
CASSSGLAQETQYF,TGTGCCAGCAGCTCGGGACTAGCCCAGGAGACCCAGTACTTC,TRBD2,TRBJ2-5,.,TRBV7-2
CASGDGSYNEQFF,TGTGCCAGCGGAGACGGATCCTACAATGAGCAGTTCTTC,.,TRBJ2-1,.,TRBV2
CASSLSGGPYEQYF,TGTGCCAGCAGTTTATCCGGGGGCCCCTACGAGCAGTACTTC,.,TRBJ2-7,.,TRBV28
CASSLTVSLYGYTF,TGTGCCAGCAGCCTGACAGTTTCCCTCTATGGCTACACCTTC,.,TRBJ1-2,few,TRBV4-2
CASSLFAGSYNEQFF,TGTGCCAGCAGCTTATTTGCGGGGTCCTACAATGAGCAGTTCTTC,.,TRBJ2-1,.,TRBV11-1
CSARDSEHGYTF,TGCAGTGCTAGGGACTCGGAGCATGGCTACACCTTC,.,TRBJ1-2,few,TRBV20-1
CASSLGVDTEITYEQYF,TGTGCCAGCAGCTTAGGGGTGGACACGGAGATCACCTACGAGCAGTACTTC,.,TRBJ2-7,few,TRBV7-9
CASSRTGGISGANVLTF,TGTGCCAGCAGCCGGACAGGGGGCATCTCTGGGGCCAACGTCCTGACTTTC,TRBD1,TRBJ2-6,.,TRBV2
CASSLIRNQPQHF,TGTGCCAGCAGCTTGATCCGAAATCAGCCCCAGCATTTT,.,TRBJ1-5,.,TRBV5-8